Only one count was recorded for the clone carrying this T cell receptor (beta chain). The protocol was immunoSEQ multiplex PCR, while the TCRdb copy is restricted to in-frame clones and leaves out a portion. The sample includes 80,000 to 100,000 clones, 90% of them seen just once. The data derive from a study of T cell changes during pregnancy in multiple sclerosis. Here the sequenced sample was peripheral blood, taken in the second trimester of pregnancy. The receptor was derived from a female donor in good health, enrolled as a control in a pregnancy study.

CDR3 DNA: TGTGCCAGCAGCAAAGGGGGACCCTATCAGCCCCAGCATTTT. It is translated as CASSKGGPYQPQHF. The J gene is TRBJ1-5, the V gene TRBV6-1, with a weak D call TRBD1 (6 bases). Germline loops: CDR1 MNHNS, CDR2 SASEGT. This CDR3 spans 14 amino acids. V gave up 6 bases and J gave up 5 bases, with 14 bases separating them.